This is a list of T cell receptor beta chains from one sample in a study of T-cell reconstitution after alpha-beta-depleted transplantation in children. MiXCR, applied by TCRdb to the PCR reads, yields one record per CDR3 protein. This sample has some 490,000 distinct CDR3 sequences; under 15% occur once, and the top ten carry around 6.1%. The specimen was PBMCs from the stem cell graft donor, collected from the stem cell graft. The receptors originated from a human donor who donated a stem cell graft to a child with combined immunodeficiency. Both conserved end residues are part of each CDR3. A D gene is named only where the DNA matches it firmly. Some rows have no size entry. The others give once, few or many, or a class for an expanded clone.

d_gene: TRBD2
v_gene: TRBV12-3/TRBV12-4
j_gene: TRBJ2-1
abundance: many
CDR3aa: CASSQLAGIYNEQFF
CDR3nt: TGTGCCAGCAGTCAGCTAGCGGGAATCTACAATGAGCAGTTCTTC

d_gene: TRBD2
v_gene: TRBV29-1
j_gene: TRBJ2-1
abundance: -
CDR3aa: CSVEPRTSGRALIYNEQFF
CDR3nt: TGCAGCGTTGAACCCCGGACTAGCGGGAGGGCCCTCATTTACAATGAGCAGTTCTTC

d_gene: -
v_gene: TRBV29-1
j_gene: TRBJ1-2
abundance: -
CDR3aa: CSVDGKTYGYTF
CDR3nt: TGCAGCGTTGACGGAAAAACTTATGGCTACACCTTC

d_gene: TRBD1
v_gene: TRBV2
j_gene: TRBJ2-1
abundance: few
CDR3aa: CASSLRTGGREQFF
CDR3nt: TGTGCCAGCAGTTTACGGACAGGGGGGCGTGAGCAGTTCTTC

d_gene: TRBD1
v_gene: TRBV19
j_gene: TRBJ2-5
abundance: few
CDR3aa: CASSRTGDATQYF
CDR3nt: TGTGCCAGTAGTCGGACAGGGGATGCGACCCAGTACTTC

d_gene: -
v_gene: TRBV5-5
j_gene: TRBJ2-1
abundance: many
CDR3aa: CASSLAAYEQFF
CDR3nt: TGTGCCAGCAGCTTGGCGGCTTATGAGCAGTTCTTC

d_gene: TRBD2
v_gene: TRBV9
j_gene: TRBJ2-3
abundance: many
CDR3aa: CASSPRLAGWTDTQYF
CDR3nt: TGTGCCAGCAGCCCCCGACTAGCGGGTTGGACAGATACGCAGTATTTT

d_gene: TRBD2
v_gene: TRBV30
j_gene: TRBJ2-7
abundance: -
CDR3aa: CAWRKRTGPGGEQYF
CDR3nt: TGTGCCTGGAGGAAGCGGACTGGGCCGGGAGGGGAGCAGTACTTC

d_gene: -
v_gene: TRBV2
j_gene: TRBJ2-7
abundance: few
CDR3aa: CASSRGGRSGSSYEQYF
CDR3nt: TGTGCCAGCAGCCGCGGCGGTAGGAGCGGCTCCTCCTACGAGCAGTACTTC

d_gene: TRBD2
v_gene: TRBV4-3
j_gene: TRBJ2-1
abundance: few
CDR3aa: CASSQGSGSYNEQFF
CDR3nt: TGCGCCAGCAGCCAAGGGAGCGGGAGTTACAATGAGCAGTTCTTC

d_gene: TRBD2
v_gene: TRBV20-1
j_gene: TRBJ2-7
abundance: few
CDR3aa: CSARGRTSAGEQYF
CDR3nt: TGCAGTGCTAGAGGCCGGACTAGCGCTGGGGAGCAGTACTTC

d_gene: TRBD1
v_gene: TRBV28
j_gene: TRBJ2-2
abundance: -
CDR3aa: CASSPTGGSTGELFF
CDR3nt: TGTGCCAGCAGTCCAACAGGGGGGAGCACCGGGGAGCTGTTTTTT

d_gene: -
v_gene: TRBV12-3/TRBV12-4
j_gene: TRBJ1-1
abundance: -
CDR3aa: CASTLRVSTEAFF
CDR3nt: TGTGCCAGCACCCTCAGGGTTTCCACTGAAGCTTTCTTT

d_gene: -
v_gene: TRBV29-1
j_gene: TRBJ2-1
abundance: few
CDR3aa: CSVQPRDGAYNEQFF
CDR3nt: TGCAGCGTCCAACCCCGTGACGGTGCTTACAATGAGCAGTTCTTC

d_gene: -
v_gene: TRBV4-1
j_gene: TRBJ1-3
abundance: -
CDR3aa: CASSQDGIRLSLGGNTIYF
CDR3nt: TGCGCCAGCAGCCAAGATGGTATTCGGCTATCCCTCGGTGGAAACACCATATATTTT

d_gene: TRBD2
v_gene: TRBV20-1
j_gene: TRBJ2-3
abundance: -
CDR3aa: CSASQGLAGGTDTQYF
CDR3nt: TGCAGTGCTAGCCAGGGACTAGCGGGGGGTACAGATACGCAGTATTTT

d_gene: -
v_gene: TRBV27
j_gene: TRBJ1-2
abundance: few
CDR3aa: CASSVYRDYGYTF
CDR3nt: TGTGCCAGCAGTGTCTACAGGGACTATGGCTACACCTTC

d_gene: -
v_gene: TRBV27
j_gene: TRBJ2-2
abundance: -
CDR3aa: CASSPLWSGELFF
CDR3nt: TGTGCCAGCAGTCCATTATGGTCCGGGGAGCTGTTTTTT

d_gene: -
v_gene: TRBV19
j_gene: TRBJ2-1
abundance: few
CDR3aa: CASSIVNQKNEQFF
CDR3nt: TGTGCCAGTAGTATAGTTAACCAGAAGAATGAGCAGTTCTTC

d_gene: -
v_gene: TRBV12-3/TRBV12-4
j_gene: TRBJ2-1
abundance: few
CDR3aa: CASTQALDEQFF
CDR3nt: TGTGCCAGCACCCAGGCCCTCGATGAGCAGTTCTTC

d_gene: -
v_gene: TRBV2
j_gene: TRBJ2-5
abundance: -
CDR3aa: CASMPGLGQETQYF
CDR3nt: TGTGCCAGCATGCCGGGACTTGGACAAGAGACCCAGTACTTC

d_gene: -
v_gene: TRBV5-6
j_gene: TRBJ2-1
abundance: -
CDR3aa: CASSFVAGPEGVQFF
CDR3nt: TGTGCCAGCAGCTTTGTGGCCGGGCCAGAGGGGGTTCAGTTCTTC

d_gene: -
v_gene: TRBV7-2
j_gene: TRBJ2-7
abundance: -
CDR3aa: CASSLAIKFSKQYF
CDR3nt: TGTGCCAGCAGCTTAGCTATCAAGTTTTCCAAGCAGTACTTC

d_gene: -
v_gene: TRBV5-1
j_gene: TRBJ1-1
abundance: -
CDR3aa: CASRDRGTEAFF
CDR3nt: TGCGCCAGCCGAGACAGAGGCACTGAAGCTTTCTTT